This is a list of T cell receptor beta chains from one sample in a study of T cell repertoires in cytomegalovirus infection. TCRdb re-analysed the reads in MiXCR, keeping a single row per CDR3 protein. The data contain some 680,000 distinct CDR3 sequences, roughly 35% of them seen just once; the ten biggest clones take up 2.8%. The sample taken for sequencing was PBMCs. These receptors were taken from a human donor in good health (CMV status not recorded). Some clones in this sample may be carry-over from other donors' samples. Each CDR3 is given with its conserved first and last residue. D genes are given only for firm matches. Expanded clones get a size class; other rows say once, few or many, or leave the size out.

NA	14	NA	TRBV10-3	TRBJ1-4	TGTGCCATCAGTGATGGTCAGGGAGGGGAAAAACTGTTTTTT	CAISDGQGGEKLFF
few	13	TRBD1	TRBV28	TRBJ1-1	TGTGCCAGCCGAGGGACAGGGCGCACTGAAGCTTTCTTT	CASRGTGRTEAFF
NA	13	NA	TRBV28	TRBJ1-4	TGTGCCAGCAGTTTTATAATGGATGAAAAACTGTTTTTT	CASSFIMDEKLFF
NA	13	NA	TRBV19	TRBJ2-2	TGTGCCTGTAAGCCACTAAACACCGGGGAGCTGTTTTTT	CACKPLNTGELFF
few	17	NA	TRBV7-8	TRBJ2-1	TGTGCCAGCAGCTTAGTGGAGCTAAATACCCCCTACAATGAGCAGTTCTTC	CASSLVELNTPYNEQFF
few	15	TRBD2	TRBV5-1	TRBJ2-1	TGCGCCAGCAGCTTGGCTAGCGGGACTTACAATGAGCAGTTCTTC	CASSLASGTYNEQFF
NA	15	NA	TRBV6-2/TRBV6-3	TRBJ1-5	TGTGCCAGCAAAAAGGGAGGCTATAGCAATCAGCCCCAGCATTTT	CASKKGGYSNQPQHF
few	16	TRBD2	TRBV5-1	TRBJ2-3	TGCGCCAGCAGCAGGTCTAGCGGGACCCCCACAGATACGCAGTATTTT	CASSRSSGTPTDTQYF
NA	13	NA	TRBV25-1	TRBJ1-1	TGTGCCAGCAGTCCAGACTGGAGCACTGAAGCTTTCTTT	CASSPDWSTEAFF
few	15	NA	TRBV2	TRBJ1-3	TGTGCCAGCAGTGAAGCGTGGAGGGGAGGAACCACCATATATTTT	CASSEAWRGGTTIYF
NA	17	TRBD2	TRBV6-1	TRBJ2-7	TGTGCCAGCAGTGAAGAAGGCTGGCTAGCGGTGAGTTACGAGCAGTACTTC	CASSEEGWLAVSYEQYF
NA	12	NA	TRBV28	TRBJ1-2	TGTGCCAGTCAGGGTCGTAACTATGGCTACACCTTC	CASQGRNYGYTF
NA	13	TRBD1	TRBV7-9	TRBJ2-2	TGTGCCAGCAGCTTGGACACAGGGGGCGAGCTGTTTTTT	CASSLDTGGELFF